A selection of T cell receptor beta chains follows, all from one sample in a study of the immune and genomic landscape of osteosarcoma. Here immunoSEQ multiplex PCR was the method, and the copy in TCRdb shows in-frame clones only, minus some. The data hold about 150 clones, with over 80% observed a single time. Source material: primary tumor tissue from the skull. The origin of the receptors is a woman in her 70s with osteosarcoma. Each CDR3 is given with its conserved first and last residue. D genes are given only for firm matches.

cdr3_length: 13
j_call: TRBJ1-2
d_call: .
v_call: TRBV2
cdr3_nt: TGTGCCAGCAGTGGGGGGGGCGCATATGGCTACACCTTC
cdr3_aa: CASSGGGAYGYTF

cdr3_length: 14
j_call: TRBJ1-2
d_call: .
v_call: TRBV28
cdr3_nt: TGTGCCATACAGGGAGGCCTCGGGGGTTATGGCTACACCTTC
cdr3_aa: CAIQGGLGGYGYTF

cdr3_length: 15
j_call: TRBJ2-7
d_call: .
v_call: TRBV6-1
cdr3_nt: TGTGCCAGCAGTGAAATTGTTGATAGCCCCTACGAGCAGTACTTC
cdr3_aa: CASSEIVDSPYEQYF

cdr3_length: 14
j_call: TRBJ1-2
d_call: TRBD1
v_call: TRBV18
cdr3_nt: TGTGCCAGCTCCGCGACAGGGGAGGACTATGGCTACACCTTC
cdr3_aa: CASSATGEDYGYTF

cdr3_length: 15
j_call: TRBJ2-7
d_call: TRBD1
v_call: TRBV30
cdr3_nt: TGTGCCTGGAGCCCCGGGACAGGGGGCTCCTACGAGCAGTACTTC
cdr3_aa: CAWSPGTGGSYEQYF

cdr3_length: 16
j_call: TRBJ2-3
d_call: .
v_call: TRBV18
cdr3_nt: TGTGCCAGCTCACCACCGTCCAGGGGCGCAGCAGATACGCAGTATTTT
cdr3_aa: CASSPPSRGAADTQYF